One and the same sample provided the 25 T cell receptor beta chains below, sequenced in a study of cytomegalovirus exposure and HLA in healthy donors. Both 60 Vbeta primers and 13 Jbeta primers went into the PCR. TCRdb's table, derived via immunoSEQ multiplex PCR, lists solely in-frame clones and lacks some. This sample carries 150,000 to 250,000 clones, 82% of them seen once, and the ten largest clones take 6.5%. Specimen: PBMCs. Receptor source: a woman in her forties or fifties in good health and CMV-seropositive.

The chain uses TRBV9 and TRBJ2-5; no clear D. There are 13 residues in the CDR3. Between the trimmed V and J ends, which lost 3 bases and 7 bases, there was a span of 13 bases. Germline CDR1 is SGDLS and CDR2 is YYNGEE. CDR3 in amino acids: CASSAPNSGTQYF. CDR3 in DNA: TGTGCCAGCAGCGCGCCCAATTCAGGGACCCAGTACTTC.

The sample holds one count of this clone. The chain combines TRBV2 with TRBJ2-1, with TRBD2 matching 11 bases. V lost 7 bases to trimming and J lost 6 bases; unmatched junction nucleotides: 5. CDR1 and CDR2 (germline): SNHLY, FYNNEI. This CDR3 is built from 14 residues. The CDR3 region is CASTGTSGFNEQFF. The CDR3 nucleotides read TGTGCCAGCACAGGGACTAGCGGATTCAATGAGCAGTTCTTC.

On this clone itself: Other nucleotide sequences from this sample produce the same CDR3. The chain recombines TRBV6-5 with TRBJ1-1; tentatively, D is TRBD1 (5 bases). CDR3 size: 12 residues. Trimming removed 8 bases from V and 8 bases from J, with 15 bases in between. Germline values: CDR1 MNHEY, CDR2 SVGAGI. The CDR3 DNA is TGTGCCAGCCGGGGGGAAGGGACCGAAGCTTTCTTT. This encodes CASRGEGTEAFF.

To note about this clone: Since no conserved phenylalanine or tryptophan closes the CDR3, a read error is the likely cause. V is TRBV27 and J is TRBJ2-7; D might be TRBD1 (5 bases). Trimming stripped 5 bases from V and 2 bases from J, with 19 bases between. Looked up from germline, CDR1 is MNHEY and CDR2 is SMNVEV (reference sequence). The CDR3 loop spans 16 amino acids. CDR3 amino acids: CASSRTPSTDTYEQYL. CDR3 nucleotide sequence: TGTGCCAGCAGTAGAACACCTTCGACAGATACCTACGAGCAGTACCTC.

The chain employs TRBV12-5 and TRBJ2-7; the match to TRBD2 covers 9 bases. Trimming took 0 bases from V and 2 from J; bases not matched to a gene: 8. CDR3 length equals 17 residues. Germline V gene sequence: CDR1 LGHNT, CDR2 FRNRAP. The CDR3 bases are TGTGCTAGTGGTTTGGTCCTCCTCGCGGGAGGGCCCTACGAGCAGTACTTC. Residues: CASGLVLLAGGPYEQYF.

The CDR3 region is CASNHRGKPYEQYF. The CDR3 nucleotides are TGTGCCAGCAATCACAGGGGAAAACCCTACGAGCAGTACTTC. V is TRBV28 and J is TRBJ2-7; 7 bases fit TRBD1. There are 14 residues in the CDR3. J gave up 2 bases and V 7 bases, and 8 bases lay outside the gene matches. Germline loops: CDR1 MDHEN, CDR2 SYDVKM.

The CDR3, as DNA: TGTGCCAGCAGCGGGACAGGGGACAGGGGCTACAATGAGCAGTTCTTC. It codes for CASSGTGDRGYNEQFF. The chain combines TRBV11-3 with TRBJ2-1; 10 positions match TRBD1. This CDR3 comprises 16 residues. The junction had 7 bases not matched to a gene; V was cut back by 5 bases and J by 3 bases. Germline-derived CDR1 and CDR2 are SGHNT and YENEEA.

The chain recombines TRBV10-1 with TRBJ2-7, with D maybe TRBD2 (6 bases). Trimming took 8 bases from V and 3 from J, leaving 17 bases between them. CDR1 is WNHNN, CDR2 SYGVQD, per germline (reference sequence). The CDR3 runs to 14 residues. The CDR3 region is CASLRDLPNYEQYF. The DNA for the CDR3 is TGCGCCAGCTTGCGGGACCTCCCCAACTACGAGCAGTACTTC.

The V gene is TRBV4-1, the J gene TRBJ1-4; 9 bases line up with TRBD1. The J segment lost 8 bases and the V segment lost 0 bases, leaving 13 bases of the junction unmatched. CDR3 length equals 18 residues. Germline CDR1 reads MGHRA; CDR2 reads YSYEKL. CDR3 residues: CASSQDTITGTGREKLFF. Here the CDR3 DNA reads TGCGCCAGCAGCCAAGATACGATAACCGGGACAGGGCGGGAAAAACTGTTTTTT.

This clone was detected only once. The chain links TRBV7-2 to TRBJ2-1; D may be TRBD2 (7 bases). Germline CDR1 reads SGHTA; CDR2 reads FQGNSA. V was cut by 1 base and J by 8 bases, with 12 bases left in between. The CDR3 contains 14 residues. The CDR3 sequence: CASSLVEGGYEQFF. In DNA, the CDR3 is TGTGCCAGCAGCTTAGTCGAGGGGGGGTATGAGCAGTTCTTC.

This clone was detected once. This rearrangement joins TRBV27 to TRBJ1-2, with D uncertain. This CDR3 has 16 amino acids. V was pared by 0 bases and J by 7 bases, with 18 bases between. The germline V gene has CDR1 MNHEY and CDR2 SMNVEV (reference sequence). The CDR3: CASSLSALPTVRGYTF. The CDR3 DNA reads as TGTGCCAGCAGTTTATCCGCCCTTCCCACGGTGCGTGGCTACACCTTC.

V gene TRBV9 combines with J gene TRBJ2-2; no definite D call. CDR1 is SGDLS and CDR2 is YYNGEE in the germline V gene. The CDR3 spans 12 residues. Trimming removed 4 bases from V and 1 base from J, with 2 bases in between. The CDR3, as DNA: TGTGCCAGCAGCCAGAACACCGGGGAGCTGTTTTTT. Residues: CASSQNTGELFF.

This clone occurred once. The chain's CDR3 is CASSPALAGTGELFF. CDR3 in DNA: TGTGCCAGCTCACCTGCTCTAGCGGGCACCGGGGAGCTGTTTTTT. The gene calls are TRBV18 and TRBJ2-2; 8 nucleotides align to TRBD2. Germline values: CDR1 KGHSH, CDR2 LQKENI. The CDR3 is 15 residues long. V shed 3 bases and J 4 bases; nucleotides not matched to a gene: 4.

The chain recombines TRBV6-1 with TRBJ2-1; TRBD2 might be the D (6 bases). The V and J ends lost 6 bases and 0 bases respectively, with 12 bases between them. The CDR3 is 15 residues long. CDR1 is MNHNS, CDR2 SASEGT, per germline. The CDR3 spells CASSRDFVSYNEQFF. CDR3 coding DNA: TGTGCCAGCAGCAGGGACTTTGTCTCCTACAATGAGCAGTTCTTC.

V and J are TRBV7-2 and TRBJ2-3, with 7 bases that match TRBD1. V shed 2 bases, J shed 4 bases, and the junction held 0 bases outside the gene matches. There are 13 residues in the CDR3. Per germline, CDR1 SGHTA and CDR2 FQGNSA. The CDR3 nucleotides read TGTGCCAGCAGCTTACAGGGGGCAGATACGCAGTATTTT. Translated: CASSLQGADTQYF.

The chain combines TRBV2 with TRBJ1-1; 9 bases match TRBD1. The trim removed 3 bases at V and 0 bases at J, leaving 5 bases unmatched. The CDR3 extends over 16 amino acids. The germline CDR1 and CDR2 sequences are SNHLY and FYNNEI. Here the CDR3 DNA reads TGTGCCAGCAGTGAGGGACAGGGTAACATGAACACTGAAGCTTTCTTT. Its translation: CASSEGQGNMNTEAFF.

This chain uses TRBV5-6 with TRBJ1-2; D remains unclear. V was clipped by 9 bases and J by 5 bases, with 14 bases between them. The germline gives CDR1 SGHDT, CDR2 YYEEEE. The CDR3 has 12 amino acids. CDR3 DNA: TGTGCCACCGCGCACGGGGAGTATGGCTACACCTTC. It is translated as CATAHGEYGYTF. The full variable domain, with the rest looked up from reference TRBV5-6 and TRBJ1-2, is DAGVTQSPTHLIKTRGQQVTLRCSPKSGHDTVSWYQQALGQGPQFIFQYYEEEERQRGNFPDRFSGHQFPNYSSELNVNALLLGDSALYLCATAHGEYGYTFGSGTRLTVV.

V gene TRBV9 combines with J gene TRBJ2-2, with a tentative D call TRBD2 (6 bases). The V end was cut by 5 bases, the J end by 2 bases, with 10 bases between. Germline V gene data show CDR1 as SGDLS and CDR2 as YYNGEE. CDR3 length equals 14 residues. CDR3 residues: CASRAGLNTGELFF. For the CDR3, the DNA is TGTGCCAGCAGGGCGGGGCTTAACACCGGGGAGCTGTTTTTT. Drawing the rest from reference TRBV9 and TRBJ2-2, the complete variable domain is DSGVTQTPKHLITATGQRVTLRCSPRSGDLSVYWYQQSLDQGLQFLIQYYNGEERAKGNILERFSAQQFPDLHSELNLSSLELGDSALYFCASRAGLNTGELFFGEGSRLTVL.

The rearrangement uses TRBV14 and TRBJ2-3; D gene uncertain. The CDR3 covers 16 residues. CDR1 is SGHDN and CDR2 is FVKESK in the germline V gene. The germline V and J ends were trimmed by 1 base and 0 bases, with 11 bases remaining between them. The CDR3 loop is CASSQGVAESTDTQYF. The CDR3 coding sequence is TGTGCCAGCAGCCAAGGGGTGGCGGAGAGCACAGATACGCAGTATTTT.

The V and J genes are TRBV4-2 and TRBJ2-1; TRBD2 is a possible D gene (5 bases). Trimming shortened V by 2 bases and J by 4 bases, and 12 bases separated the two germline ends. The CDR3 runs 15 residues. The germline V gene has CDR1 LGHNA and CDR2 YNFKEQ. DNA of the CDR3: TGTGCCAGCAGCCAACGGCTAGCTGATTACAATGAGCAGTTCTTC. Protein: CASSQRLADYNEQFF.

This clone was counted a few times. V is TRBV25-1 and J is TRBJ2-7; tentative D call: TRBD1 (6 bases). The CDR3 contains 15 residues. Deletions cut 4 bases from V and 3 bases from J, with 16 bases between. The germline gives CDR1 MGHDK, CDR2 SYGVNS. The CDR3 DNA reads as TGTGCCAGCAGTGCCACACCGGACAGTAGCTACGAGCAGTACTTC. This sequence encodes CASSATPDSSYEQYF.

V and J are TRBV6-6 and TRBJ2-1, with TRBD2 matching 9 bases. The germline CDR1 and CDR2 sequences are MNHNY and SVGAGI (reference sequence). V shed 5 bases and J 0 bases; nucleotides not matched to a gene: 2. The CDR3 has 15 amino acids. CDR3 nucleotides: TGTGCCAGCAGTAGCGGGAGGCGCTCCTACAATGAGCAGTTCTTC. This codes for CASSSGRRSYNEQFF.

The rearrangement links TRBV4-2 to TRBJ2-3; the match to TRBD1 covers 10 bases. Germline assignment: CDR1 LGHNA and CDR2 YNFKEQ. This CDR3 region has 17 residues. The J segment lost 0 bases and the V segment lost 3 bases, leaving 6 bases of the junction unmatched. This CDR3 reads CASSQRQGAGSTDTQYF. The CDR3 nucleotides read TGTGCCAGCAGCCAGCGACAGGGGGCGGGAAGCACAGATACGCAGTATTTT.

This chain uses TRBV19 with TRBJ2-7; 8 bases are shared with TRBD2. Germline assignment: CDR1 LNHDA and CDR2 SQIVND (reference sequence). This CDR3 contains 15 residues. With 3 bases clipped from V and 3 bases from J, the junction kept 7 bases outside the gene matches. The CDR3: CASSIVLAGHYEQYF. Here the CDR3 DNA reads TGTGCCAGTAGTATCGTGCTAGCGGGTCACTACGAGCAGTACTTC.

CDR3: CASFREGRKRNSPLHF. The CDR3 DNA reads TGTGCCAGCTTTAGGGAGGGTCGAAAAAGGAATTCACCCCTCCACTTT. V and J are TRBV5-6 and TRBJ1-6; D is unresolved. Trimming cost V 7 bases and J 7 bases, with 21 bases left between them. The V gene's germline CDR1 is SGHDT and CDR2 YYEEEE. The CDR3 consists of 16 residues. Variable domain in full (rest from reference TRBV5-6 and TRBJ1-6): DAGVTQSPTHLIKTRGQQVTLRCSPKSGHDTVSWYQQALGQGPQFIFQYYEEEERQRGNFPDRFSGHQFPNYSSELNVNALLLGDSALYLCASFREGRKRNSPLHFGNGTRLTVT.